This TCR beta chain was observed in a study of shared clonotypes between healthy human individuals. Concerning this clone itself: The sample carries other DNA sequences with the same CDR3.

Naive CD8 cells lacked CD45RO, underwent positive selection for CCR7 and left out terminally differentiated effector memory CD45RA+ cells. Sequenced by immunoSEQ multiplex PCR; TCRdb stores in-frame clones only, minus some. The repertoire holds fewer than 800,000 clones, with approximately 90% as singletons. Germline CDR1 is MNHEY and CDR2 is SMNVEV (reference sequence). This CDR3 comprises 13 residues. Trimming took 6 bases from V and 1 from J, leaving 10 bases between them. Sequenced sample: naive CD8+ T cells sorted from blood. The J gene is TRBJ2-7, the V gene TRBV27; tentative D call: TRBD1 (6 bases). This sequence originates from a young man in good health. Here the CDR3 DNA reads TGTGCCAGCAGCCTAACAGGGTCCTACGAGCAGTACTTC. Its protein is CASSLTGSYEQYF.